Detailed here is one T cell receptor beta chain. The antigen remains unidentified. The data were obtained in a study of T cell responses to AZD1222 COVID-19 vaccine. Findings and caveats of the study: It should be noted that donors were predominantly white British and more often female, and clonal diversity was possibly underestimated. Among AZD1222 vaccinees, only five to seven were seropositive at baseline.

The assay was immunoSEQ multiplex PCR, and TCRdb's table has in-frame clones only and misses some. The top ten hold 0.55% of the sample, which has approximately 300,000 clones, 85% to 95% seen once. CDR3 size: 17 residues. With V trimmed by 4 bases and J by 0 bases, 7 bases remained unmatched. Per germline, CDR1 SGHRS and CDR2 YFSETQ. Specimen: peripheral blood, collected 28 days after the second AZD1222 dose. V is TRBV5-1 and J is TRBJ2-6; 7 bases are a match to TRBD1. This TCR was recovered from an adult who received the AZD1222 COVID-19 vaccine. In DNA, the CDR3 is TGCGCCAGCAGCGAGGGACAGTTTTTCTCTGGGGCCAACGTCCTGACTTTC. It yields the protein CASSEGQFFSGANVLTF.